Shown below are 27 T cell receptor beta chains from a single sample sequenced in a study of blood T cell repertoires in COVID-19. The repertoire was sequenced with immunoSEQ multiplex PCR; TCRdb's copy has only in-frame clones and lacks some. Of approximately 500,000 clones in the sample, roughly 89% were seen once. The sample consisted of peripheral blood. All receptors derive from a man between 18 and 35 years old with COVID-19, enrolled during active disease.

The rearrangement links TRBV11-2 to TRBJ2-1; 9 bases agree with TRBD1. Germline V gene lookup returns CDR1 SGHAT and CDR2 FQNNGV. This CDR3 is 17 amino acids long. The junction had 11 bases not matched to a gene; V was cut back by 4 bases and J by 4 bases. CDR3 bases: TGTGCCAGCAGCTCTAGAAAACCCGGGACAGGGTACAATGAGCAGTTCTTC. This encodes CASSSRKPGTGYNEQFF.

V usage is TRBV19 and J usage is TRBJ2-7; 10 bases line up with TRBD2. This CDR3 contains 14 residues. The ends lost 5 bases at V and 3 bases at J; junction bases unmatched: 4. Germline values: CDR1 LNHDA, CDR2 SQIVND (reference sequence). The CDR3 coding sequence is TGTGCCAGTAGTCCCCTAGCGGGAGACTACGAGCAGTACTTC. It codes for CASSPLAGDYEQYF.

The chain has TRBV11-2 and TRBJ1-3; D is undetermined. The CDR3 runs to 16 residues. Between the trimmed V and J ends, which lost 3 bases and 0 bases, there was a span of 12 bases. Germline V gene sequence: CDR1 SGHAT, CDR2 FQNNGV. The CDR3 is CASSFNPLSSGNTIYF. Written as DNA, the CDR3 is TGTGCCAGCAGCTTCAACCCCTTGAGCTCTGGAAACACCATATATTTT.

V gene TRBV20-1 combines with J gene TRBJ1-5; D gene unclear. V lost 6 bases to trimming and J lost 3 bases, with 3 bases between them. The CDR3 contains 10 residues. The germline CDR1 and CDR2 sequences are DFQATT and SNEGSKA (reference sequence). This CDR3 is CSAHNQPQHF. DNA of the CDR3: TGCAGTGCCCACAATCAGCCCCAGCATTTT.

The gene calls are TRBV2 and TRBJ1-1, with TRBD1 identical over 7 bases. The CDR3 covers 14 residues. The J segment lost 0 bases and the V segment lost 6 bases, leaving 4 bases of the junction unmatched. Germline V gene sequence: CDR1 SNHLY, CDR2 FYNNEI. CDR3 loop: CASSTGAVNTEAFF. In DNA form, the CDR3 reads TGTGCCAGCAGCACAGGGGCGGTGAACACTGAAGCTTTCTTT.

The V and J genes are TRBV5-1 and TRBJ2-5; 15 bases align to TRBD2. In germline, CDR1 is SGHRS, CDR2 YFSETQ. After removal of 5 bases from V and 5 bases from J, the junction contained 4 bases not matched to a gene. The CDR3 spans 15 residues. This chain's CDR3 is CASSVGTSGRETQYF. The CDR3 region has the DNA TGCGCCAGCAGTGTTGGGACTAGCGGGAGGGAGACCCAGTACTTC.

The J gene is TRBJ2-3, the V gene TRBV4-1; unclear D gene. The CDR3 contains 13 residues. CDR1 is MGHRA, CDR2 YSYEKL, per germline. Trimming cost V 0 bases and J 7 bases, with 8 bases left between them. This CDR3 reads CASSQDSVHTQYF. CDR3 nucleotides: TGCGCCAGCAGCCAAGATAGTGTCCATACGCAGTATTTT.

As DNA, the CDR3 is TGTGCCACCAGCCCGGTTGACTTCACCCTGACTAACTATGGCTACACCTTC. Its translation is CATSPVDFTLTNYGYTF. The chain employs TRBV15 and TRBJ1-2; D not resolved. The V gene lost 5 bases and the J gene lost 0 bases, with 19 bases spanning the gap. The germline V gene encodes CDR1 LNHNV and CDR2 YYDKDF (reference sequence). This CDR3 has 17 amino acids.

This clone was detected a few times. This chain uses TRBV19 with TRBJ1-4; no firm D call. CDR1 LNHDA and CDR2 SQIVND come from the germline V gene (reference sequence). The CDR3 length is 15 residues. Trimming stripped 7 bases from V and 2 bases from J, with 14 bases between. The CDR3 loop is CASTLRGRTNEKLFF. CDR3 coding DNA: TGTGCCAGTACCCTCCGGGGAAGGACTAATGAAAAACTGTTTTTT.

V gene TRBV18 combines with J gene TRBJ1-1, with a weak D call TRBD1 (5 bases). The germline V and J ends were trimmed by 3 bases and 5 bases, with 25 bases remaining between them. Per the germline V gene, CDR1 is KGHSH and CDR2 is LQKENI. The CDR3 totals 18 residues. CDR3 in DNA: TGTGCCAGCTCACCCACACCTTTACCCTACGGGGAGGGGACTGAAGCTTTCTTT. Translating gives CASSPTPLPYGEGTEAFF.

This chain links TRBV6-5 with TRBJ2-1, with 10 bases identical to TRBD2. CDR1 and CDR2 from the germline V gene are MNHEY and SVGAGI. This CDR3 contains 13 residues. V dropped 2 bases and J dropped 9; count of bases not matched to a gene: 1. CDR3 sequence: CASSYGTSAEQFF. The DNA of the CDR3 is TGTGCCAGCAGTTACGGGACTAGCGCTGAGCAGTTCTTC.

V usage is TRBV7-2 and J usage is TRBJ1-6, with 9 positions matching TRBD1. This CDR3 comprises 15 residues. Germline V CDR1 and CDR2: SGHTA, FQGNSA. V gave up 4 bases and J gave up 10 bases; unmatched junction bases: 8. CDR3 in DNA: TGTGCCAGCAGCTCAACAGGGGGCGGATCATCACCCCTCCACTTT. It codes for CASSSTGGGSSPLHF.

This chain joins TRBV7-9 and TRBJ1-2; tentative D call: TRBD1 (6 bases). Trimming shortened V by 1 base and J by 11 bases, and 20 bases separated the two germline ends. Germline values: CDR1 SEHNR, CDR2 FQNEAQ (reference sequence). CDR3 size: 15 residues. CDR3 in amino acids: CASSLGRGRTAMYTF. The CDR3 nucleotides are TGTGCCAGCAGCTTAGGGCGGGGGCGGACTGCTATGTACACCTTC.

The rearrangement uses TRBV10-3 and TRBJ2-3; 7 positions agree with TRBD1. V trimming: 4 bases; J trimming: 0 bases; junction bases outside the gene matches: 4. Germline V lookup: CDR1 ENHRY, CDR2 SYGVKD. This CDR3 region has 15 residues. The CDR3 protein is CAISVTGVSTDTQYF. As DNA, the CDR3 is TGTGCCATCAGTGTAACAGGGGTTAGCACAGATACGCAGTATTTT.

The gene calls are TRBV28 and TRBJ2-1, with D tentatively TRBD2 (5 bases). The CDR3 spans 15 residues. From germline, CDR1 is MDHEN and CDR2 SYDVKM. Trimming took off 10 bases at V and 0 bases at J, with 16 bases between the two ends. CDR3 sequence (DNA): TGTGCCACCAGAAACCGGGATATCTCCTACAATGAGCAGTTCTTC. It yields the protein CATRNRDISYNEQFF.

J is TRBJ2-1 and V is TRBV29-1, with 7 bases identical to TRBD2. The CDR3 contains 15 residues. J lost 4 bases, V lost 0 bases, and 6 bases had no gene match. The germline CDR1 and CDR2 sequences are SQVTM and ANQGSEA. CDR3: CSVEDRTSAYNEQFF. DNA for the CDR3: TGCAGCGTTGAAGATCGCACTAGCGCATACAATGAGCAGTTCTTC.

The gene calls are TRBV11-3 and TRBJ1-6, with D hard to call. With 2 bases removed from V and 6 bases from J, the gap between germline ends came to 11 bases. This CDR3 contains 15 residues. Germline CDR1 SGHNT, CDR2 YENEEA. The CDR3, as DNA: TGTGCCAGCAGCTTAAACAGTAACCTTAATTCACCCCTCCACTTT. It translates to CASSLNSNLNSPLHF.

The CDR3 region is CASSPPGTAQYVSGNTIYF. CDR3 DNA: TGTGCCAGCTCACCACCCGGGACAGCCCAATACGTCTCTGGAAACACCATATATTTT. The genes are TRBV18 and TRBJ1-3; the match to TRBD1 covers 7 bases. Per germline, CDR1 KGHSH and CDR2 LQKENI. The CDR3 covers 19 residues. V shed 0 bases and J 0 bases; nucleotides not matched to a gene: 11. Full variable domain (outside the CDR3, taken from reference TRBV18 and TRBJ1-3): NAGVMQNPRHLVRRRGQEARLRCSPMKGHSHVYWYRQLPEEGLKFMVYLQKENIIDESGMPKERFSAEFPKEGPSILRIQQVVRGDSAAYFCASSPPGTAQYVSGNTIYFGEGSWLTVV.

This sequence joins TRBV7-2 and TRBJ1-4, with a tentative D call TRBD1 (6 bases). The germline V gene encodes CDR1 SGHTA and CDR2 FQGNSA. The CDR3 covers 14 residues. Deletions cut 2 bases from V and 7 bases from J, with 11 bases between. CDR3 protein: CASSLMGQGEKLFF. The CDR3 DNA is TGTGCCAGCAGCTTAATGGGACAAGGTGAAAAACTGTTTTTT.

The chain is built from TRBV6-2 or TRBV6-3 and TRBJ2-3; the D gene is possibly TRBD2 (6 bases). Trimming took off 0 bases at V and 4 bases at J, with 20 bases between the two ends. Germline-derived CDR1 and CDR2 are MNHEY and SVGEGT. This CDR3 comprises 18 residues. The CDR3 loop reads CASSYSFRASGLADTQYF. For the CDR3, the DNA is TGTGCCAGCAGTTACTCTTTCCGGGCCTCGGGACTTGCAGATACGCAGTATTTT.

This rearrangement joins TRBV19 to TRBJ1-2; a weak D match, TRBD1 (6 bases). Germline V gives CDR1 LNHDA, CDR2 SQIVND (reference sequence). V shed 5 bases and J shed 4 bases, with 14 bases lying between them. This CDR3 region has 14 residues. The DNA of the CDR3 is TGTGCCAGTAGTCCACAGACAGGCATCTATGGCTACACCTTC. Protein sequence: CASSPQTGIYGYTF.

The chain employs TRBV24-1 and TRBJ2-5; 7 nucleotides align to TRBD2. CDR3 length: 16 amino acids. Germline V gene lookup returns CDR1 KGHDR and CDR2 SFDVKD. V shed 0 bases and J 2 bases; nucleotides not matched to a gene: 5. The CDR3, as DNA: TGTGCCACCAGTGATTTGCGGGAGGCCACTCAAGAGACCCAGTACTTC. It is translated as CATSDLREATQETQYF.

This clone was counted between two and nine times. The chain has TRBV5-1 and TRBJ2-7; D is uncertain. This CDR3 spans 13 amino acids. The V end lost 8 bases, the J end lost 0 bases, and 12 bases lay between the germline ends. Per germline, CDR1 SGHRS and CDR2 YFSETQ. CDR3 coding DNA: TGCGCCAGGAAGAGGTATACCTCCTACGAGCAGTACTTC. Protein: CARKRYTSYEQYF.

The CDR3 DNA reads TGTGCCATCTGCAGGGAATCTGGAAACACCATATATTTT. Translating it yields CAICRESGNTIYF. The gene calls are TRBV24-1 and TRBJ1-3, with a weak D call TRBD1 (5 bases). V was shortened by 11 bases and J by 1 base, with 11 bases between the two germline ends. The CDR3 covers 13 residues. Germline CDR1 KGHDR, CDR2 SFDVKD.

The chain has TRBV6-5 and TRBJ1-4; 7 positions agree with TRBD1. Trimming cost V 6 bases and J 8 bases; bases outside gene matches: 9. The length of the CDR3 is 14 residues. Per germline, CDR1 MNHEY and CDR2 SVGAGI. CDR3 sequence (DNA): TGTGCCAGCAGACCCGGACAGGCTAGCGAAAAACTGTTTTTT. It specifies CASRPGQASEKLFF.

This rearrangement joins TRBV4-1 to TRBJ1-4; D is possibly TRBD1 (6 bases). Trimming removed 8 bases at V and 1 base at J, with 11 bases between. The germline gives CDR1 MGHRA, CDR2 YSYEKL. The length of the CDR3 is 14 residues. CDR3: CASRKTGTNEKLFF. The CDR3 nucleotides read TGCGCCAGCCGAAAGACAGGAACTAATGAAAAACTGTTTTTT.

This chain connects TRBV2 to TRBJ2-5, with TRBD1 as a possible D gene (5 bases). Germline CDR1 SNHLY, CDR2 FYNNEI. CDR3 length equals 12 residues. V was cut by 8 bases and J by 0 bases, with 7 bases left in between. CDR3 residues: CASAGYQETQYF. Here the CDR3 DNA reads TGTGCCAGCGCAGGGTACCAAGAGACCCAGTACTTC.